Sequencing of this T cell receptor beta chain was carried out in a study of blood T cell repertoires in COVID-19. At the level of the study: The samples span acute and convalescent COVID-19 from the United States, Italy and Spain. Nucleic acid was either cDNA or gDNA, and it came from T cells, B-cell-depleted T cells, or PBMCs.

Germline CDR1 reads LGHNT; CDR2 reads FRNRAP. The junction had 6 bases not matched to a gene; V was cut back by 1 base and J by 1 base. This CDR3 is built from 16 residues. Authors' analysis steps: Amplification of reference gene primers provided the estimated nucleated cell counts. Sequenced by immunoSEQ multiplex PCR; TCRdb stores in-frame clones only, minus some. V, J and clone size derive from that table, while D and trimming were established from the DNA sequence. The top ten clones hold under 0.95% of a sample with around 260,000 clones, roughly 89% of them seen once. The receptor was derived from a man younger than 45 with acute or convalescent COVID-19. Sequenced: peripheral blood. V gene TRBV12-5 combines with J gene TRBJ1-1; 7 bases are a match to TRBD1. This CDR3 reads CASGLALRQGNTEAFF. The CDR3 bases are TGTGCTAGTGGTTTGGCCCTCCGACAGGGGAACACTGAAGCTTTCTTT.